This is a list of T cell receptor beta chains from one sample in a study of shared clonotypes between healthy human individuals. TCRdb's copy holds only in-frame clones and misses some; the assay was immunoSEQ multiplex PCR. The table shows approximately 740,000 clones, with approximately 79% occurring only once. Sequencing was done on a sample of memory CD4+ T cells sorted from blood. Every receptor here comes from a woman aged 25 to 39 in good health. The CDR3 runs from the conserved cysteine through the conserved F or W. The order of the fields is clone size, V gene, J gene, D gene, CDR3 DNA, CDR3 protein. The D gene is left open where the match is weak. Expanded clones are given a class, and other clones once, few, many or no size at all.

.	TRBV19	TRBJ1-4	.	TGTGCCAGTAGTATTGGGCGGCAGGGCTCCTTAAATGAAAAACTGTTTTTT	CASSIGRQGSLNEKLFF
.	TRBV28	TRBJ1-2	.	TGTGCCAGCAGTCGATACCAACAGGGTAGTAACTATGGCTACACCTTC	CASSRYQQGSNYGYTF
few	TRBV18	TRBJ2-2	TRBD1	TGTGCCAGCTCACCGATGGGACAGGGGGCAAGCGGGGAGCTGTTTTTT	CASSPMGQGASGELFF
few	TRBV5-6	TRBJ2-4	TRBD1	TGTGCCAGCAGCAAGACAGGGAGTAAGGCCAAAAACATTCAGTACTTC	CASSKTGSKAKNIQYF
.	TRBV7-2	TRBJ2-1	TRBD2	TGTGCCAGCAGCCCTAAACGGACTAGCGGGAGGAATTCGGGGCAGTTCTTC	CASSPKRTSGRNSGQFF
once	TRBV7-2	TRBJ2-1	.	TGTGCCAGCAGCTTACAGGGCCCGGGCTCCTACAATGAGCAGTTCTTC	CASSLQGPGSYNEQFF
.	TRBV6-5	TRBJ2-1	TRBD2	TGTGCCAGCAGTAGAGCCGGGACTAGTAGTGAGCAGTTCTTC	CASSRAGTSSEQFF
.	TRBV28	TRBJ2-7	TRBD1	TGTGCCAGCAGTTCCTTCGACAGGGAGTCAAGAGAGCAGTACTTC	CASSSFDRESREQYF
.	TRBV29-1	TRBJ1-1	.	TGCAGCGTGGACCGGACATTGGGGAATACTGAAGCTTTCTTT	CSVDRTLGNTEAFF
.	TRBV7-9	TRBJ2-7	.	TGTGCCAGCAGCCTCACGACGACCGATGCGTACTTC	CASSLTTTDAYF
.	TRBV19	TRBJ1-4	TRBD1	TGTGCCAGTAGTATAGTGAATCAGGGGGGAAATGAAAAACTGTTTTTT	CASSIVNQGGNEKLFF
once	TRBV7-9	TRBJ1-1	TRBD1	TGTGCCAGCAGCTTAGTCCCAGGACAGGGAATTGAAGCTTTCTTT	CASSLVPGQGIEAFF
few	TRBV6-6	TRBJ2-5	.	TGTGCCAGCAGTCAATACTCAACTGGGAGTGGGAAGACCCAGTACTTC	CASSQYSTGSGKTQYF
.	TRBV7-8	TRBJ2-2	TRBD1	TGTGGCACAGGGGGCCCCGGGGAGCTGTTTTTT	CGTGGPGELFF
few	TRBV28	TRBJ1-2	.	TGTGCCAGCAGTAGGGGAGGGCCGGGTGGCTACACCTTC	CASSRGGPGGYTF
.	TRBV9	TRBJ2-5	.	TGTGCCAGCAGCGGACAGCGCAACCAAGAGACCCAGTACTTC	CASSGQRNQETQYF
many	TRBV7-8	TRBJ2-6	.	TGTGCCAGCAGCTCGATAGAACCTACTGGGGCCAACGTCCTGACTTTC	CASSSIEPTGANVLTF
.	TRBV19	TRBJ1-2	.	TGTGCCAGTAGTGTCGGGACACCTAACTATGGCTACACCTTC	CASSVGTPNYGYTF
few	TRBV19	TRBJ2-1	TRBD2	TGTGCCAGTAGTATAGTACGAGCGGGAAACAATGAGCAGTTCTTC	CASSIVRAGNNEQFF
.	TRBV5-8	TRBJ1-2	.	TGTGCCAGCAGCCGACTCCCGGGGCCAGATAATGGCTACACCTTC	CASSRLPGPDNGYTF
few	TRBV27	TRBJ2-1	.	TGTGCCAGCAGTTTATCCCAGCATCTACTCTACAATGAGCAGTTCTTC	CASSLSQHLLYNEQFF
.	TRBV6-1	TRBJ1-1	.	TGTGCCAGCAGTGCTGTAGGGGGGGGCGAAGCTTTCTTT	CASSAVGGGEAFF
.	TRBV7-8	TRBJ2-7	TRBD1	TGTGCCAGCAGCGCGGCGGGCAGGGGGCCCTACGAGCAGTACTTC	CASSAAGRGPYEQYF
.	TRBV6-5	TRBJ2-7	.	TGTGCCAGCAGTTACTCGAGTTTTGGTCCCCACGAGCAGTACTTC	CASSYSSFGPHEQYF
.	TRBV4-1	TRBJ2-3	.	TGCGCCAGCAGCCAAGAGGCGGATACGCAGTATTTT	CASSQEADTQYF
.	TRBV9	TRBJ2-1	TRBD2	TGTGCCAGCAGCGTTAGCGGGAGTCCGGACAATGAGCAGTTCTTC	CASSVSGSPDNEQFF
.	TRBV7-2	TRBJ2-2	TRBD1	TGTGCCAGCAGTCAAGACAGGGTTGGGAACACCGGGGAGCTGTTTTTT	CASSQDRVGNTGELFF
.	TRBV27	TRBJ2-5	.	TGTGCCAGCAGTTTCGAGCCCCAAGAGACCCAGTACTTC	CASSFEPQETQYF
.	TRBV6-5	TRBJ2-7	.	TGTGCCAGCAGTTATGCCTCTTTCTACGAGCAGTACTTC	CASSYASFYEQYF
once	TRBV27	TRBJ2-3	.	TGTGCCAGCAGTTTCCGAGGGTCCCCCACAGATACGCAGTATTTT	CASSFRGSPTDTQYF
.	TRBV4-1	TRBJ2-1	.	TGCGCCAGCAGCCAAGCGCAGGTCGCCTACAATGAGCAGTTCTTC	CASSQAQVAYNEQFF
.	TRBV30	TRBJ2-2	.	TGTGCCTGGAGTGTAGGTGTTTATGGCGGAGTCACCGGGGAGCTGTTTTTT	CAWSVGVYGGVTGELFF
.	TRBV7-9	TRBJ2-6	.	TGTGCCAGCAGCGCCCGGGACCGCCGGCCCAACGTCCTGACTTTC	CASSARDRRPNVLTF
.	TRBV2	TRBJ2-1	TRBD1	TGTGCCAGCCGACAGGGGGAAGGTGAGCAGTTCTTC	CASRQGEGEQFF
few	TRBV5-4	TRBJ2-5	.	TGTGCCAGCAGCGGGCCGGGACAACAAGAGACCCAGTACTTC	CASSGPGQQETQYF
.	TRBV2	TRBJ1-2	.	TGTGCCAGCAGTGAAGACAGATACTATGGCTACACCTTC	CASSEDRYYGYTF
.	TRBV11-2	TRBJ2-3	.	TGTGCCAGCAGCGCAGGGAGGATTTTCACAGATACGCAGTATTTT	CASSAGRIFTDTQYF
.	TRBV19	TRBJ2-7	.	TGTGCCAGTAGTATAGGGGCAGGGAAGCCTCCCTACGAGCAGTACTTC	CASSIGAGKPPYEQYF
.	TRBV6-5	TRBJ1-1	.	TGTGCCAGCAGTTACTCGGTACAGGGGAACACTGAAGCTTTCTTT	CASSYSVQGNTEAFF
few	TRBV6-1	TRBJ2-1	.	TGTGCCAGTCTTAGCCCCGGGGATGAGCAGTTCTTC	CASLSPGDEQFF
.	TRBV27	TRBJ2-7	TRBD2	TGTGCCAGCCTTCCCGCGGGGGGAACTCCTTATTCCTACGAGCAGTACTTC	CASLPAGGTPYSYEQYF
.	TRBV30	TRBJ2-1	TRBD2	TGTGCCTGGAGGCCAGGAGGACTAGCATTTCGGAATGAGCAGTTCTTC	CAWRPGGLAFRNEQFF
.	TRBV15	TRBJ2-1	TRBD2	TGTGCCACCAGCAGAGATCTAGGACTAGTTGACGTCAATGAGCAGTTCTTC	CATSRDLGLVDVNEQFF
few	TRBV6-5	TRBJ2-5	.	TGTGCCAGCAGTTCCTCGAGAACGGTCCGAGAGACCCAGTACTTC	CASSSSRTVRETQYF
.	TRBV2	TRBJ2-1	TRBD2	TGTGCCAGCCTAGCGGACTCCTACAATGAGCAGTTCTTC	CASLADSYNEQFF
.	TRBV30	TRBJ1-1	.	TGTGCCTGGAGTGTTGGGGGGGTGAACACTGAAGCTTTCTTT	CAWSVGGVNTEAFF
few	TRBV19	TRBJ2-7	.	TGTGCCAGTAGTAGAACCCCGAACGAGGTCGAGCAGTACTTC	CASSRTPNEVEQYF
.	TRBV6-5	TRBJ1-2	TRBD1	TGTGCCAGCAGCACTCACGGACAGGGTGGTGGCTACACCTTC	CASSTHGQGGGYTF
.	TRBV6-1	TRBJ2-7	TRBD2	TGTGCCAGCAGTGAGGGAGCGGGAGCTCTCTACGAGCAGTACTTC	CASSEGAGALYEQYF
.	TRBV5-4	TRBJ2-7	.	TGTGCCAGCAGCTCGGGGTATGGGCAGTACTTC	CASSSGYGQYF
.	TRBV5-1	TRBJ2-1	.	TGCGCCAGCAGCTGGGGTAACTCCTACAATGAGCAGTTCTTC	CASSWGNSYNEQFF
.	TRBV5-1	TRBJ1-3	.	TGCGCCAGCAGCCCAGGGACCTCTGGAAACACCATATATTTT	CASSPGTSGNTIYF
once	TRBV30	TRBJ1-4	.	TGTGCCTGGAGTGAAAAGGGGACTAATGAAAAACTGTTTTTT	CAWSEKGTNEKLFF
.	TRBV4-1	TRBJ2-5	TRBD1	TGCGCCAGCAGCCAAGTAGGGACAGGGGAAGAGACCCAGTACTTC	CASSQVGTGEETQYF
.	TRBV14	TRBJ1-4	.	TGTGCCAGCAGCCAAGTCGGGATCGGCGAAAAACTGTTTTTT	CASSQVGIGEKLFF
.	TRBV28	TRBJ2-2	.	TGTGCCAGCAGATCAGAGAACACCGGGGAGCTGTTTTTT	CASRSENTGELFF
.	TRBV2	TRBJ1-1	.	TGTGCCAGCAGAGGGACCAGGGGAGGGAACACTGAAGCTTTCTTT	CASRGTRGGNTEAFF
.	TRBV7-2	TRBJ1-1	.	TGTGCCAGCAGCCGCCGGGTGGCGGGGAACACTGAAGCTTTCTTT	CASSRRVAGNTEAFF
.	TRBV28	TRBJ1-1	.	TGTGCCAGCCAACTGGACACTGAAGCTTTCTTT	CASQLDTEAFF